A selection of T cell receptor beta chains follows, all from one sample in a study of T cell responses to AZD1222 COVID-19 vaccine. Sequenced by immunoSEQ multiplex PCR; TCRdb stores in-frame clones only, minus some. The sample has 84,000 or so clones; more than 75% are singletons. The starting material was peripheral blood, obtained on day 0 of AZD1222 vaccination. The receptors originated from an adult in good health. Each CDR3 is given with its conserved first and last residue. A D gene is named only where the DNA matches it firmly.

CDR3 length,D gene,J gene,V gene,CDR3 protein
15,.,TRBJ1-2,TRBV19,CASHPLQGSGYGYTF
13,.,TRBJ2-2,TRBV6-5,CASSNQPTGELFF
15,.,TRBJ1-6,TRBV5-5,CASSLWDKNNSPLHF
15,TRBD1,TRBJ1-1,TRBV7-9,CASSLARQGETEAFF
12,TRBD1,TRBJ2-1,TRBV9,CASSGATGVPFF
12,.,TRBJ1-6,TRBV25-1,CASSDSHSPLHF
15,.,TRBJ2-7,TRBV3-1/TRBV3-2,CASSFTGTETYEQYF
11,.,TRBJ2-2,TRBV7-6,CASSSTGELFF
13,TRBD1,TRBJ1-5,TRBV10-2,CASSHRGSQPQHF
13,.,TRBJ1-1,TRBV12-3/TRBV12-4,CASSLWGGTEAFF
13,.,TRBJ1-2,TRBV14,CASSQKGLYGYTF
15,.,TRBJ1-1,TRBV6-6,CASSVFGSRNTEAFF
13,TRBD2,TRBJ2-7,TRBV27,CASSQSGSYEQYF
11,.,TRBJ2-1,TRBV12-5,CASGLGDEQFF
15,.,TRBJ1-5,TRBV4-1,CASSQDAAPGQPQHF
14,.,TRBJ1-1,TRBV5-1,CASSLTAGNTEAFF
15,.,TRBJ1-2,TRBV27,CASSQEDSIPYGYTF
14,TRBD1,TRBJ1-2,TRBV19,CASSHSGGAWGYTF
15,.,TRBJ2-3,TRBV28,CASSFRSGTGDTQYF
15,TRBD1,TRBJ1-1,TRBV11-2,CASSLDGRDRLRAFF
15,.,TRBJ2-2,TRBV7-3,CASSPGTTNTGELFF
15,.,TRBJ2-3,TRBV3-1/TRBV3-2,CASSQELARTDTQYF
16,TRBD1,TRBJ2-1,TRBV18,CASSPFEGQGLNEQFF
15,.,TRBJ2-1,TRBV3-1/TRBV3-2,CASSQGLTRSYEQFF
17,.,TRBJ1-5,TRBV5-8,CASSLALGGMSNQPQHF
13,.,TRBJ1-3,TRBV5-5,CASSGPRGNTIYF
16,TRBD2,TRBJ2-5,TRBV19,CASSGGVLGVRETQYF
14,.,TRBJ1-3,TRBV10-3,CAISESPRDQSFYF
15,TRBD1,TRBJ1-1,TRBV7-9,CASSLEGQLNTEAFF
15,TRBD2,TRBJ2-1,TRBV24-1,CATMSSSGGAFEQFF